The 27 T cell receptor beta chains in this list originate from one sample, sequenced in a study of blood T cell repertoires in COVID-19. Sequenced by immunoSEQ multiplex PCR; TCRdb stores in-frame clones only, minus some. The repertoire holds a few hundred thousand clones, about 89% seen once, with 5% to 7% in the top ten. Sequencing was performed on peripheral blood. All receptors come from a man aged 18 to 29 who had recovered from COVID-19.

CDR3 DNA sequence: TGTGCCAGCAGCCTGGGGACTAGCGGGGCCATCTACAATGAGCAGTTCTTC. Translated, it gives CASSLGTSGAIYNEQFF. This chain links TRBV11-2 with TRBJ2-1, with TRBD2 matching 13 bases. Germline lookup yields CDR1 SGHAT and CDR2 FQNNGV. The CDR3 consists of 17 residues. The J segment lost 3 bases and the V segment lost 5 bases, leaving 7 bases of the junction unmatched. The full variable domain, with the rest looked up from reference TRBV11-2 and TRBJ2-1, is EAGVAQSPRYKIIEKRQSVAFWCNPISGHATLYWYQQILGQGPKLLIQFQNNGVVDDSQLPKDRFSAERLKGVDSTLKIQPAKLEDSAVYLCASSLGTSGAIYNEQFFGPGTRLTVL.

J is TRBJ2-1 and V is TRBV21-1; whether TRBD2, the table's D call, matches the DNA was not checked. TRBV21-1 is a documented pseudogene. CDR3 length: 15 residues. CDR3 bases: TGTGCCAGCAGCAGGACTAGCCGATTCCCCCGTGAGCAGTTCTTC. Its translation is CASSRTSRFPREQFF.

This chain joins TRBV11-3 and TRBJ2-2; a possible D gene is TRBD1 (5 bases). The CDR3 runs 11 residues. Germline loops: CDR1 SGHNT, CDR2 YENEEA. V shed 8 bases and J shed 6 bases, with 7 bases lying between them. The CDR3, as DNA: TGTGCCAGCCAGGGCCCCGGGGAGCTGTTTTTT. Its translation: CASQGPGELFF. Full variable domain (outside the CDR3, taken from reference TRBV11-3 and TRBJ2-2): EAGVVQSPRYKIIEKKQPVAFWCNPISGHNTLYWYLQNLGQGPELLIRYENEEAVDDSQLPKDRFSAERLKGVDSTLKIQPAELGDSAVYLCASQGPGELFFGEGSRLTVL.

The chain recombines TRBV6-4 with TRBJ2-7, with TRBD1 matching over 8 bases. This CDR3 is built from 12 residues. Germline V lookup: CDR1 MRHNA, CDR2 SNTAGT. V lost 6 bases and J lost 2; bases outside the gene matches: 0. The CDR3 is CASRQGAYEQYF. CDR3 coding DNA: TGTGCCAGCAGACAGGGGGCCTACGAGCAGTACTTC.

This chain joins TRBV19 and TRBJ1-5, with D hard to call. Germline loops: CDR1 LNHDA, CDR2 SQIVND (reference sequence). Trimming removed 5 bases from V and 7 bases from J, with 9 bases in between. CDR3 length: 12 residues. CDR3 sequence (DNA): TGTGCCAGTAGTCCCTCGGGGCAGCCCCAGCATTTT. It encodes CASSPSGQPQHF.

This chain joins TRBV18 and TRBJ1-1; D may be TRBD1 (6 bases). Trimming removed 6 bases from V and 0 bases from J, with 11 bases in between. CDR3 length: 14 residues. The V gene's germline CDR1 is KGHSH and CDR2 LQKENI. DNA for the CDR3: TGTGCCAGCTCGAAGACAGGAGTGAACACTGAAGCTTTCTTT. This encodes CASSKTGVNTEAFF.

This chain joins TRBV19 and TRBJ1-5; 9 bases are shared with TRBD1. CDR3 length equals 15 residues. After removal of 4 bases from V and 5 bases from J, the junction contained 6 bases not matched to a gene. Germline-derived CDR1 and CDR2 are LNHDA and SQIVND (reference sequence). The chain's CDR3 is CASSTRTGDHQPQHF. CDR3 coding DNA: TGTGCCAGTAGTACTAGGACAGGGGATCATCAGCCCCAGCATTTT.

V usage is TRBV29-1 and J usage is TRBJ1-3, with a tentative D call TRBD1 (6 bases). V was clipped by 8 bases and J by 4 bases, with 15 bases between them. Germline CDR1 SQVTM, CDR2 ANQGSEA. This CDR3 has 13 amino acids. The CDR3: CSSRGGGGNTIYF. CDR3 nucleotides: TGCAGCTCAAGAGGGGGAGGGGGAAACACCATATATTTT.

This sequence joins TRBV7-3 and TRBJ2-5; possible D gene TRBD1, 5 bases. CDR1 is SGHTA and CDR2 is FQGTGA in the germline V gene. The CDR3 covers 15 residues. Trimming left V 5 bases short and J 0 bases short, with 13 bases between. DNA for the CDR3: TGTGCCAGCAGCCAGGGCTTGACACACCAAGAGACCCAGTACTTC. Amino acid sequence: CASSQGLTHQETQYF. The full variable domain, in which reference TRBV7-3 and TRBJ2-5 provide the parts outside the CDR3, is GAGVSQTPSNKVTEKGKYVELRCDPISGHTALYWYRQSLGQGPEFLIYFQGTGAADDSGLPNDRFFAVRPEGSVSTLKIQRTERGDSAVYLCASSQGLTHQETQYFGPGTRLLVL.

The chain joins TRBV19 to TRBJ1-3; D is unresolved. The length of the CDR3 is 16 residues. Germline V gene data show CDR1 as LNHDA and CDR2 as SQIVND (reference sequence). V lost 3 bases, J lost 2 bases, and 14 bases lay in between. This CDR3 reads CASSIGSQLPGNTIYF. CDR3 bases: TGTGCCAGTAGTATCGGGAGCCAGCTCCCTGGAAACACCATATATTTT.

The rearrangement joins TRBV6-6 to TRBJ2-1; TRBD2 is a possible D gene (5 bases). Trimming took off 5 bases at V and 8 bases at J, with 10 bases between the two ends. This CDR3 has 12 residues. In germline, CDR1 is MNHNY, CDR2 SVGAGI (reference sequence). CDR3 region: CASSVTRDEQFF. The CDR3 DNA reads TGTGCCAGCAGTGTAACTAGAGATGAGCAGTTCTTC.

DNA of the CDR3: TGTGCCAGCAGCTTAGGTCCCCGGACACTCTCCTACGAGCAGTACTTC. As protein: CASSLGPRTLSYEQYF. The J gene is TRBJ2-7, the V gene TRBV7-3; D is possibly TRBD1 (5 bases). Trimming pared 2 bases from V and 0 bases from J, leaving 14 bases between. There are 16 residues in the CDR3. Germline-derived CDR1 and CDR2 are SGHTA and FQGTGA.

This clone was counted between two and nine times. The V call is TRBV6-5, the J call TRBJ1-6; 9 bases align to TRBD1. V trimming: 6 bases; J trimming: 9 bases; junction bases outside the gene matches: 9. The germline V gene encodes CDR1 MNHEY and CDR2 SVGAGI. This CDR3 has 15 amino acids. CDR3 bases: TGTGCCAGCAGCTCGAGCGGGACAGGGAGTTCACCCCTCCACTTT. Translation: CASSSSGTGSSPLHF.

The chain links TRBV2 to TRBJ2-6; the D is unclear. The length of the CDR3 is 12 residues. The V end was cut by 8 bases, the J end by 2 bases, with 4 bases between. Germline loops: CDR1 SNHLY, CDR2 FYNNEI. The CDR3 DNA sequence: TGTGCCAGCTCTCCTGGGGCCAACGTCCTGACTTTC. Translated, it gives CASSPGANVLTF. Looking up the rest from reference TRBV2 and TRBJ2-6 gives the full variable domain: EPEVTQTPSHQVTQMGQEVILRCVPISNHLYFYWYRQILGQKVEFLVSFYNNEISEKSEIFDDQFSVERPDGSNFTLKIRSTKLEDSAMYFCASSPGANVLTFGAGSRLTVL.

The chain recombines TRBV5-1 with TRBJ1-6; possible D gene TRBD1, 6 bases. V lost 4 bases and J 10 bases, leaving 21 bases between the germline ends. CDR1 and CDR2 from the germline V gene are SGHRS and YFSETQ. This CDR3 is 16 amino acids long. CDR3 region: CASSPGGASGNSPLHF. Written as DNA, the CDR3 is TGCGCCAGCAGCCCGGGGGGCGCGTCAGGGAACTCACCCCTCCACTTT.

As DNA, the CDR3 is TGTGCCAGTAGTACAGGGGCTAGCGGGAGGAATGAGCAGTTCTTC. It encodes CASSTGASGRNEQFF. The V gene is TRBV19, the J gene TRBJ2-1; 11 bases are shared with TRBD2. This CDR3 is 15 amino acids long. Trimming at V came to 4 bases and at J to 7 bases, leaving 6 bases not matched to a gene. Germline CDR1 is LNHDA and CDR2 is SQIVND (reference sequence).

J is TRBJ1-2 and V is TRBV27; D may be TRBD1 (5 bases). The V gene lost 0 bases and the J gene lost 8 bases, with 10 bases spanning the gap. Germline loops: CDR1 MNHEY, CDR2 SMNVEV (reference sequence). This CDR3 contains 13 residues. CDR3 coding DNA: TGTGCCAGCAGTTTATCCAGGGCTCGGGGCTACACCTTC. Encoded protein: CASSLSRARGYTF.

The chain combines TRBV6-5 with TRBJ1-1, with D possibly TRBD1 on 6 matching bases. The CDR3 has 15 amino acids. The germline CDR1 and CDR2 sequences are MNHEY and SVGAGI. Deletions cut 0 bases from V and 5 bases from J, with 13 bases between. The CDR3: CASSYSVQGWTEAFF. CDR3 coding DNA: TGTGCCAGCAGTTACTCGGTGCAGGGGTGGACTGAAGCTTTCTTT.

The chain links TRBV6-1 to TRBJ1-2; D remains unclear. This CDR3 has 17 residues. V gave up 2 bases and J gave up 1 base, with 17 bases separating them. Germline V gene lookup returns CDR1 MNHNS and CDR2 SASEGT. For the CDR3, the DNA is TGTGCCAGCAGTGAAAGGTCGGGAGGTTTCAATAACTATGGCTACACCTTC. As protein: CASSERSGGFNNYGYTF.

CDR3 nucleotides: TGTGCCACCAGTAACTTAGGGGGTGAGCAGTTCTTC. This codes for CATSNLGGEQFF. This chain links TRBV24-1 with TRBJ2-1, with D perhaps TRBD1 (6 bases). This CDR3 comprises 12 residues. V shed 6 bases and J shed 9 bases, with 11 bases lying between them. The V gene's germline CDR1 is KGHDR and CDR2 SFDVKD.

The V call is TRBV27, the J call TRBJ1-5; D call uncertain. This CDR3 region has 15 residues. Between the trimmed V and J ends, which lost 5 bases and 0 bases, there was a span of 11 bases. Germline CDR1 reads MNHEY; CDR2 reads SMNVEV (reference sequence). CDR3 protein: CASSAAVHSNQPQHF. In nucleotides, the CDR3 is TGTGCCAGCAGTGCCGCAGTACATAGCAATCAGCCCCAGCATTTT.

The chain carries TRBV7-9 and TRBJ2-1; 7 bases align to TRBD2. J lost 4 bases, V lost 5 bases, and 8 bases had no gene match. The CDR3 runs to 15 residues. In germline, CDR1 is SEHNR, CDR2 FQNEAQ (reference sequence). CDR3 sequence: CASSASGTKYNEQFF. In DNA, the CDR3 is TGTGCCAGCAGCGCATCCGGGACTAAATACAATGAGCAGTTCTTC.

This chain connects TRBV30 to TRBJ2-1, with TRBD2 matching 7 bases. J lost 5 bases, V lost 8 bases, and 6 bases had no gene match. From germline, CDR1 is GTSNPN and CDR2 SVGIG (reference sequence). The CDR3 is 12 residues long. In nucleotides, the CDR3 is TGTGCCCTAAATCGGGGGGACAATGAGCAGTTCTTC. Translating it yields CALNRGDNEQFF. The full variable domain, its missing parts supplied by reference TRBV30 and TRBJ2-1, is SQTIHQWPATLVQPVGSPLSLECTVEGTSNPNLYWYRQAAGRGLQLLFYSVGIGQISSEVPQNLSASRPQDRQFILSSKKLLLSDSGFYLCALNRGDNEQFFGPGTRLTVL.

This chain links TRBV4-2 with TRBJ2-5; 7 nucleotides match TRBD1. Germline assignment: CDR1 LGHNA and CDR2 YNFKEQ. The CDR3 is 16 amino acids. The V gene end was trimmed by 3 bases and the J gene end by 3 bases; junction bases not matched to a gene: 10. This CDR3 is CASSQTTGATEETQYF. The CDR3 DNA sequence: TGTGCCAGCAGCCAGACCACAGGGGCCACTGAAGAGACCCAGTACTTC.

The chain uses TRBV7-2 and TRBJ1-1; possibly TRBD1 for D (6 bases). Germline CDR1 is SGHTA and CDR2 is FQGNSA. Trimming left V 5 bases short and J 1 base short, with 11 bases between. The CDR3 runs 14 residues. The CDR3 DNA is TGTGCCAGCAGCGTTGACAGGCAGAACACTGAAGCTTTCTTT. It specifies CASSVDRQNTEAFF.

The chain uses TRBV18 and TRBJ2-7; TRBD1 agrees at 11 bases. In germline, CDR1 is KGHSH, CDR2 LQKENI. The CDR3 consists of 16 residues. Unmatched junction bases numbered 9, after V lost 2 bases and J lost 6 bases. This CDR3 reads CASSPRRTGGTGEQYF. The CDR3 nucleotides read TGTGCCAGCTCACCAAGAAGGACAGGGGGCACCGGCGAGCAGTACTTC.

This rearrangement joins TRBV18 to TRBJ2-5; D gene ambiguous. V was trimmed by 2 bases and J by 4 bases, leaving 5 bases between them. There are 12 residues in the CDR3. The germline gives CDR1 KGHSH, CDR2 LQKENI. CDR3 nucleotides: TGTGCCAGCTCACCAGTCGGAGAGACCCAGTACTTC. Protein product: CASSPVGETQYF.